The 24 T cell receptor beta chains presented below share a single source sample, sequenced in a study of blood T cell repertoires in COVID-19. The repertoire was sequenced with immunoSEQ multiplex PCR; TCRdb's copy has only in-frame clones and lacks some. The repertoire has tens of thousands of clones, 80% of them found once; the top ten carry about 9.3%. Sequenced sample: peripheral blood. These receptors all come from a woman between 65 and 79 years old with acute or convalescent COVID-19.

The chain couples TRBV2 to TRBJ2-3; 7 positions match TRBD1. Germline V lookup: CDR1 SNHLY, CDR2 FYNNEI. The V gene end was trimmed by 4 bases and the J gene end by 3 bases; junction bases not matched to a gene: 13. The CDR3 length is 17 residues. CDR3 sequence: CASSAIGQADLTDTQYF. The CDR3 nucleotides are TGTGCCAGCAGTGCCATCGGACAGGCCGACCTTACAGATACGCAGTATTTT.

The gene calls are TRBV3-1 (or the pseudogene TRBV3-2) and TRBJ2-7; D remains ambiguous. V lost 1 base and J lost 3, with 4 bases in between. This CDR3 contains 12 residues. Germline CDR1 and CDR2: LGHDT and YNNKEL (reference sequence). CDR3 loop: CASSQVGYEQYF. CDR3 in DNA: TGTGCCAGCAGCCAAGTCGGCTACGAGCAGTACTTC.

The chain employs TRBV5-1 and TRBJ1-3; possibly TRBD1 for D (6 bases). The germline CDR1 and CDR2 sequences are SGHRS and YFSETQ. The CDR3 runs to 15 residues. The ends were cut back, 3 bases at V and 0 bases at J, with 10 bases in the middle. The DNA for the CDR3 is TGCGCCAGCAGCTCCGGACAGAGCTCTGGAAACACCATATATTTT. This codes for CASSSGQSSGNTIYF.

V usage is TRBV9 and J usage is TRBJ1-6; 11 bases map to TRBD1. The J segment lost 7 bases and the V segment lost 3 bases, leaving 9 bases of the junction unmatched. Germline V lookup: CDR1 SGDLS, CDR2 YYNGEE. There are 17 residues in the CDR3. The CDR3: CASSAGTGGFGNSPLHF. The CDR3 coding sequence is TGTGCCAGCAGCGCAGGGACAGGGGGATTCGGGAATTCACCCCTCCACTTT.

This chain connects TRBV5-4 to TRBJ2-5; 11 bases agree with TRBD2. Trimming removed 3 bases from V and 6 bases from J; junction bases left unmatched: 7. Germline CDR1 SGHNT, CDR2 YYREEE (reference sequence). The CDR3 totals 15 residues. In DNA, the CDR3 is TGTGCCAGCAGCTCACTAGCGGGAGAGGGGAAGACCCAGTACTTC. It specifies CASSSLAGEGKTQYF. The full variable domain, in which reference TRBV5-4 and TRBJ2-5 provide the parts outside the CDR3, is ETGVTQSPTHLIKTRGQQVTLRCSSQSGHNTVSWYQQALGQGPQFIFQYYREEENGRGNFPPRFSGLQFPNYSSELNVNALELDDSALYLCASSSLAGEGKTQYFGPGTRLLVL.

The rearrangement joins TRBV9 to TRBJ2-1; D uncertain. From germline, CDR1 is SGDLS and CDR2 YYNGEE. CDR3 size: 15 residues. With 3 bases removed from V and 2 bases from J, the gap between germline ends came to 12 bases. The DNA of the CDR3 is TGTGCCAGCAGCGCATCTGCGGCGGCCTACAATGAGCAGTTCTTC. Protein sequence: CASSASAAAYNEQFF.

The V and J genes are TRBV6-2 or TRBV6-3 and TRBJ1-2; no firm D call. V lost 2 bases and J 8 bases, leaving 15 bases between the germline ends. This CDR3 has 14 residues. Germline values: CDR1 MNHEY, CDR2 SVGEGT. CDR3 sequence reads: CASSYNSQAWGYTF. For the CDR3, the DNA is TGTGCCAGCAGTTACAATTCCCAGGCCTGGGGCTACACCTTC.

The chain recombines TRBV28 with TRBJ1-1, with TRBD1 as a possible D gene (6 bases). The germline gives CDR1 MDHEN, CDR2 SYDVKM. Trimming took off 10 bases at V and 9 bases at J, with 18 bases between the two ends. CDR3 length: 12 residues. CDR3 sequence: CATQMATGKAFF. CDR3 nucleotides: TGTGCCACCCAAATGGCCACAGGGAAAGCTTTCTTT. The entire variable domain, with the rest obtained from reference TRBV28 and TRBJ1-1, is as follows: DVKVTQSSRYLVKRTGEKVFLECVQDMDHENMFWYRQDPGLGLRLIYFSYDVKMKEKGDIPEGYSVSREKKERFSLILESASTNQTSMYLCATQMATGKAFFGQGTRLTVV.

The rearrangement links TRBV29-1 to TRBJ2-1; TRBD2 matches 12 bases. Germline V CDR1 and CDR2: SQVTM, ANQGSEA. With V trimmed by 4 bases and J by 0 bases, 4 bases remained unmatched. The CDR3 loop spans 16 amino acids. This chain's CDR3 is CSVGLAGVSSYNEQFF. The CDR3 nucleotides read TGCAGCGTTGGACTAGCGGGAGTAAGCTCCTACAATGAGCAGTTCTTC.

The chain carries TRBV24-1 and TRBJ1-2; 8 bases fit TRBD1. The CDR3 has 14 amino acids. The junction had 2 bases not matched to a gene; V was cut back by 4 bases and J by 2 bases. Germline values: CDR1 KGHDR, CDR2 SFDVKD. This chain's CDR3 is CATSDSGGNYGYTF. DNA for the CDR3: TGTGCCACCAGTGACTCAGGGGGCAACTATGGCTACACCTTC.

CDR3 loop: CASSIAGYNEQFF. In nucleotides, the CDR3 is TGTGCCAGCAGTATAGCGGGGTACAATGAGCAGTTCTTC. This sequence joins TRBV11-2 and TRBJ2-1; 8 bases map to TRBD2. V was clipped by 6 bases and J by 4 bases; unmatched bases: 2. Germline loops: CDR1 SGHAT, CDR2 FQNNGV. The CDR3 runs 13 residues.

The chain combines TRBV7-3 with TRBJ2-1; the match to TRBD2 covers 14 bases. Germline CDR1 reads SGHTA; CDR2 reads FQGTGA. With 2 bases clipped from V and 6 bases from J, the junction kept 6 bases outside the gene matches. The length of the CDR3 is 17 residues. In nucleotides, the CDR3 is TGTGCCAGCAGCTTAGCCCTGGGGACTAGCGGGGGCAATGAGCAGTTCTTC. Protein sequence: CASSLALGTSGGNEQFF. Drawing the rest from reference TRBV7-3 and TRBJ2-1, the complete variable domain is GAGVSQTPSNKVTEKGKYVELRCDPISGHTALYWYRQSLGQGPEFLIYFQGTGAADDSGLPNDRFFAVRPEGSVSTLKIQRTERGDSAVYLCASSLALGTSGGNEQFFGPGTRLTVL.

This clone was detected once. The chain combines TRBV18 with TRBJ2-7; 9 bases match TRBD1. The ends lost 0 bases at V and 6 bases at J; junction bases unmatched: 9. The CDR3 runs 16 residues. CDR1 and CDR2 (germline): KGHSH, LQKENI. DNA of the CDR3: TGTGCCAGCTCACCACCAGGGGGACAGGGCAGGGTCGAGCAGTACTTC. It yields the protein CASSPPGGQGRVEQYF. Variable domain in full (rest from reference TRBV18 and TRBJ2-7): NAGVMQNPRHLVRRRGQEARLRCSPMKGHSHVYWYRQLPEEGLKFMVYLQKENIIDESGMPKERFSAEFPKEGPSILRIQQVVRGDSAAYFCASSPPGGQGRVEQYFGPGTRLTVT.

The J gene is TRBJ2-5, the V gene TRBV6-1; maybe TRBD1 (6 bases). This CDR3 has 13 residues. V lost 1 base and J 5 bases, leaving 8 bases between the germline ends. The germline V gene encodes CDR1 MNHNS and CDR2 SASEGT. CDR3 sequence reads: CASSEGGRETQYF. CDR3 sequence (DNA): TGTGCCAGCAGTGAAGGGGGGCGGGAGACCCAGTACTTC.

The CDR3 DNA sequence: TGTGCCAGCAGTTTACCCCCACTGGCTTTCTTT. This gives the protein CASSLPPLAFF. The chain is built from TRBV27 and TRBJ1-1; D not resolved. V shed 2 bases and J shed 11 bases, with 9 bases lying between them. Germline CDR1 reads MNHEY; CDR2 reads SMNVEV (reference sequence). The CDR3 loop spans 11 amino acids.

The V gene is TRBV6-5, the J gene TRBJ1-3; no firm D call. With 6 bases removed from V and 4 bases from J, the gap between germline ends came to 16 bases. The germline V gene has CDR1 MNHEY and CDR2 SVGAGI. The CDR3 totals 15 residues. CDR3 sequence reads: CASRPQSDRGNTIYF. CDR3 nucleotide sequence: TGTGCCAGCAGGCCACAGTCAGATAGGGGAAACACCATATATTTT.

The V and J genes are TRBV5-4 and TRBJ2-2, with D possibly matching TRBD2 (5 bases). The CDR3 runs 15 residues. Trimming stripped 3 bases from V and 0 bases from J, with 9 bases between. The germline V gene encodes CDR1 SGHNT and CDR2 YYREEE (reference sequence). The CDR3 DNA reads TGTGCCAGCAGCTCCGGGAATACGAACACCGGGGAGCTGTTTTTT. Protein: CASSSGNTNTGELFF.

The chain is built from TRBV27 and TRBJ2-2; D may be TRBD1 (5 bases). The germline V gene encodes CDR1 MNHEY and CDR2 SMNVEV (reference sequence). This CDR3 comprises 14 residues. V lost 6 bases and J lost 0, with 8 bases in between. The CDR3 sequence: CASSKGPNTGELFF. CDR3 DNA sequence: TGTGCCAGCAGCAAGGGGCCGAACACCGGGGAGCTGTTTTTT.

CDR3 DNA: TGTGCCAGCAGTTACGAGATCAACACTGAAGCTTTCTTT. Protein product: CASSYEINTEAFF. This chain connects TRBV6-5 to TRBJ1-1; D uncertain. The germline V and J ends were trimmed by 2 bases and 2 bases, with 6 bases remaining between them. This CDR3 is 13 amino acids long. Germline CDR1 and CDR2: MNHEY and SVGAGI.

V and J are TRBV5-1 and TRBJ1-1; TRBD1 agrees at 8 bases. CDR1 is SGHRS, CDR2 YFSETQ, per germline. The CDR3 runs 15 residues. V shed 6 bases and J 5 bases; nucleotides not matched to a gene: 12. The CDR3: CASNLPTGGGTEAFF. For the CDR3, the DNA is TGCGCCAGCAACCTACCTACAGGGGGTGGTACTGAAGCTTTCTTT. The whole variable domain, filled in from reference TRBV5-1 and TRBJ1-1, reads KAGVTQTPRYLIKTRGQQVTLSCSPISGHRSVSWYQQTPGQGLQFLFEYFSETQRNKGNFPGRFSGRQFSNSRSEMNVSTLELGDSALYLCASNLPTGGGTEAFFGQGTRLTVV.

The genes are TRBV12-3 or TRBV12-4 and TRBJ1-5; TRBD1 matches 8 bases. This CDR3 spans 13 amino acids. V shed 6 bases, J shed 8 bases, and the junction held 6 bases outside the gene matches. CDR3 sequence: CASSRQGLEPQHF. CDR3 DNA: TGTGCCAGCAGCAGACAGGGGTTGGAGCCCCAGCATTTT.

The V call is TRBV2, the J call TRBJ2-7, with 7 bases matching TRBD2. The CDR3 extends over 13 amino acids. CDR1 is SNHLY and CDR2 is FYNNEI in the germline V gene. J was trimmed by 6 bases and V by 7 bases; bases with no gene match: 9. CDR3 amino acids: CASTRTRSGEQYF. In DNA form, the CDR3 reads TGTGCCAGCACGCGGACTAGGTCGGGCGAGCAGTACTTC.

J is TRBJ2-7 and V is TRBV27; unclear D gene. The CDR3 sequence is 13 residues long. Trimming removed 6 bases from V and 5 bases from J, with 14 bases in between. Germline CDR1 MNHEY, CDR2 SMNVEV (reference sequence). The CDR3 loop is CASSSPKRDEQYF. CDR3 coding DNA: TGTGCCAGCAGCTCACCCAAACGCGACGAGCAGTACTTC.

There are a few counts of this clone. The V and J genes are TRBV7-9 and TRBJ1-1, with 9 bases lining up with TRBD1. This CDR3 has 16 amino acids. V gave up 5 bases and J gave up 6 bases; unmatched junction bases: 13. CDR1 is SEHNR, CDR2 FQNEAQ, per germline (reference sequence). This CDR3 reads CASSPSGTGRRAEAFF. The CDR3 bases are TGTGCCAGCAGCCCCAGTGGGACAGGGCGACGGGCTGAAGCTTTCTTT.